A single sample gave rise to the 7 T cell receptor beta chains below, sequenced in a study of cytomegalovirus exposure and HLA in healthy donors. PCR amplification relied on 60 Vbeta primers (plus 13 Jbeta primers). Assay: immunoSEQ multiplex PCR; the TCRdb copy retains only in-frame clones and omits some. The repertoire holds around 100,000 clones, with roughly 77% as singletons. The sequenced sample consisted of PBMCs. All receptors derive from a man between 25 and 39 years old in good health and CMV-seronegative.

The chain employs TRBV5-4 and TRBJ1-3, with D possibly being TRBD1 (6 bases). Germline-derived CDR1 and CDR2 are SGHNT and YYREEE (reference sequence). The V gene lost 0 bases and the J gene lost 0 bases, with 19 bases spanning the gap. This CDR3 is 19 amino acids long. CDR3 region: CASSLGLRGPGSSGNTIYF. The CDR3 bases are TGTGCCAGCAGCTTGGGACTCAGGGGTCCGGGGAGCTCTGGAAACACCATATATTTT.

This rearrangement joins TRBV28 to TRBJ2-7; 11 bases map to TRBD1. This CDR3 spans 14 amino acids. Germline V gives CDR1 MDHEN, CDR2 SYDVKM. The J segment lost 3 bases and the V segment lost 7 bases, leaving 5 bases of the junction unmatched. CDR3 sequence reads: CASTGDRGNYEQYF. The CDR3 DNA reads as TGTGCCAGCACCGGGGACAGGGGGAACTACGAGCAGTACTTC.

V and J are TRBV6-5 and TRBJ2-3; perhaps TRBD1 as D (5 bases). V dropped 2 bases and J dropped 2 bases, with 8 bases sitting between them. CDR1 is MNHEY, CDR2 SVGAGI, per germline. The CDR3 contains 14 residues. CDR3 in DNA: TGTGCCAGCAGTTACGGGGCATTCACAGATACGCAGTATTTT. Translated: CASSYGAFTDTQYF.

The chain employs TRBV6-5 and TRBJ2-6; TRBD1 agrees at 9 bases. CDR1 and CDR2 from the germline V gene are MNHEY and SVGAGI. This CDR3 is 13 amino acids long. The ends lost 5 bases at V and 14 bases at J; junction bases unmatched: 7. CDR3 in DNA: TGTGCCAGCAGTAACGACAGGGGGGGACTCCTGACTTTC. This translates into CASSNDRGGLLTF.

This clone was detected a few times. The chain has TRBV5-4 and TRBJ2-1, with 8 bases identical to TRBD1. Germline loops: CDR1 SGHNT, CDR2 YYREEE (reference sequence). V lost 4 bases, J lost 3 bases, and 3 bases stayed unmatched. The CDR3 has 14 residues. CDR3: CASSPGTGYNEQFF. In DNA form, the CDR3 reads TGTGCCAGCAGCCCCGGGACAGGCTACAATGAGCAGTTCTTC.

The chain uses TRBV9 and TRBJ2-5, with a weak D call TRBD2 (6 bases). The length of the CDR3 is 12 residues. Germline V gene lookup returns CDR1 SGDLS and CDR2 YYNGEE. V dropped 5 bases and J dropped 5 bases, with 10 bases sitting between them. The CDR3 DNA sequence: TGTGCCAGCAGTAATGGGGGGGAGACCCAGTACTTC. Residues: CASSNGGETQYF.

The V gene is TRBV7-3, the J gene TRBJ2-5, with a weak D call TRBD2 (5 bases). V lost 3 bases and J 2 bases, leaving 7 bases between the germline ends. Germline CDR1 SGHTA, CDR2 FQGTGA. This CDR3 has 13 residues. The CDR3 is CASSFTSQETQYF. Written as DNA, the CDR3 is TGTGCCAGCAGCTTTACTAGTCAAGAGACCCAGTACTTC. The full variable domain, its missing parts supplied by reference TRBV7-3 and TRBJ2-5, is GAGVSQTPSNKVTEKGKYVELRCDPISGHTALYWYRQSLGQGPEFLIYFQGTGAADDSGLPNDRFFAVRPEGSVSTLKIQRTERGDSAVYLCASSFTSQETQYFGPGTRLLVL.